Listed below are T cell receptor beta chains from one sample, sequenced in a study of cytomegalovirus exposure and HLA in healthy donors. Data came from immunoSEQ multiplex PCR; TCRdb stores just in-frame clones and leaves some out. The sample yields 180,000 or so clones, less than 90% seen once. The sequencing sample was made of PBMCs. Every receptor here comes from a woman between 25 and 40 years old in good health and CMV-seronegative. The CDR3 runs from the conserved cysteine through the conserved F or W. Each record gives: CDR3 length, J gene, clone size, V gene, D gene, CDR3 DNA, CDR3 protein. The D gene is left open where the match is weak. Size is stated for part of the rows, as once, few or many counts, or as a class when the clone is expanded.

>18|TRBJ1-1|NA|TRBV28|NA
TGTGCCAGCAGGCCGGGGAGGGGCTGGGTACCCATGAACACTGAAGCTTTCTTT
CASRPGRGWVPMNTEAFF
>15|TRBJ2-7|few|TRBV5-4|TRBD1
TGTGCCAGCAGCCGGGACCCGGGACAGGTCTACGAGCAGTACTTC
CASSRDPGQVYEQYF
>16|TRBJ2-5|NA|TRBV11-2|TRBD2
TGTGCCAGCAGCTCCCCCGGGGGGGGGAGGTGGGGGACCCAGTACTTC
CASSSPGGGRWGTQYF
>14|TRBJ2-1|NA|TRBV9|NA
TGTGCCAGCAGCGGGTCTAGCTCCTACAATGAGCAGTTCTTC
CASSGSSSYNEQFF
>14|TRBJ2-7|NA|TRBV5-1|TRBD2
TGCGCCAGCAGCTCGGGGACTAGCGGCTACGAGCAGTACTTC
CASSSGTSGYEQYF
>14|TRBJ2-7|NA|TRBV6-1|NA
TGTGCCAGCAGTGAACGTTATCCTTCCTACGAGCAGTACTTC
CASSERYPSYEQYF
>15|TRBJ2-2|NA|TRBV9|TRBD1
TGTGCCAGCAGCTTACGGGACAGGGACGCCGGGGAGCTGTTTTTT
CASSLRDRDAGELFF
>14|TRBJ2-7|NA|TRBV27|NA
TGCGCCAGCTGGTCCACGGACAAACTCTACGAGCAGTACTTC
CASWSTDKLYEQYF
>15|TRBJ1-4|NA|TRBV15|NA
TGTGCCACCAGCAGGGACGCCAGGGGCAATGAAAAACTGTTTTTT
CATSRDARGNEKLFF
>15|TRBJ2-1|NA|TRBV19|TRBD2
TGTGCCAGTAGTCCGTGGACTAGCGGGGGGAATGAGCAGTTCTTC
CASSPWTSGGNEQFF
>14|TRBJ2-5|NA|TRBV15|TRBD1
TGTGCCACCGGTCCACTACAGGGGGCTCAGACCCAGTACTTC
CATGPLQGAQTQYF
>13|TRBJ2-7|NA|TRBV5-1|NA
TGCGCCAGCAGCTTGGACAGGGTCCACGAGCAGTACTTC
CASSLDRVHEQYF
>15|TRBJ2-1|NA|TRBV4-1|NA
TGCGCCAGCAGCCAATCACAAGACTCCTACAATGAGCAGTTCTTC
CASSQSQDSYNEQFF
>15|TRBJ1-2|NA|TRBV6-5|TRBD1
TGTGCCAGCAGTTATACCGAACAGGGGGCCTATGGCTACACCTTC
CASSYTEQGAYGYTF
>17|TRBJ2-3|NA|TRBV9|TRBD2
TGTGCCAGCAGCACCCGATCTAGCGGGAGAAACACAGATACGCAGTATTTT
CASSTRSSGRNTDTQYF
>14|TRBJ2-1|NA|TRBV19|TRBD2
TGTGCCAGTATAAGGACTAGAGATGGCAATGAGCAGTTCTTC
CASIRTRDGNEQFF
>13|TRBJ2-3|NA|TRBV7-8|NA
TGTGCCAGCAGCCCCACAGGGACAGATACGCAGTATTTT
CASSPTGTDTQYF
>16|TRBJ2-2|NA|TRBV27|TRBD2
TGTGCCAGCAGTTTTGGCGGGAGGGCCCCCATCGGGGAGCTGTTTTTT
CASSFGGRAPIGELFF
>18|TRBJ2-4|NA|TRBV19|NA
TGTGCCAGTAGTATAGTGTTTGGGGCTCCCGAACCCTCATACATTCAGTACTTC
CASSIVFGAPEPSYIQYF
>14|TRBJ2-4|NA|TRBV2|NA
TGTGCCAGCAGTGAAGCCACAAATTTAAACATTCAGTACTTC
CASSEATNLNIQYF
>16|TRBJ2-3|NA|TRBV27|NA
TGTGCCAGCAGTTTAATCGGGAGCGTTGGCACAGATACGCAGTATTTT
CASSLIGSVGTDTQYF
>15|TRBJ2-5|NA|TRBV7-9|NA
TGTGCCAGCAGTCACCCGCCGGGACTGCAAGAGACCCAGTACTTC
CASSHPPGLQETQYF
>14|TRBJ1-2|NA|TRBV7-9|NA
TGTGCCAGCAGCTTAGGCGGTGCCGCAGAGGGCTACACCTTC
CASSLGGAAEGYTF
>13|TRBJ1-1|NA|TRBV6-4|TRBD1
TGTGCCAGTGGACAGGAAATGAACACTGAAGCTTTCTTT
CASGQEMNTEAFF
>14|TRBJ1-1|NA|TRBV19|TRBD1
TGTGCCAGTAATAACAGGGGTCCAGGGCGGGAAGCTTTCTTT
CASNNRGPGREAFF
>14|TRBJ2-1|once|TRBV11-1|TRBD1
TGTGCCAGCAGTCGGACAGGGGCTTACAATGAGCAGTTCTTC
CASSRTGAYNEQFF
>15|TRBJ1-4|NA|TRBV7-3|TRBD1
TGTGCCAGCAGCCAGGGGGCCGGGGCTAATGAAAAACTGTTTTTT
CASSQGAGANEKLFF
>11|TRBJ2-1|once|TRBV27|NA
TGTGCCAGCAGTTCCCTCAATGAGCAGTTCTTC
CASSSLNEQFF
>13|TRBJ1-2|few|TRBV5-1|TRBD1
TGCGCCAGCAGCGACCGGGACAGGGTTGGCTACACCTTC
CASSDRDRVGYTF
>13|TRBJ2-1|NA|TRBV27|TRBD1
TGTGCCAGCGGAATCGCGGACAGGGGCAGGCAGTTCTTC
CASGIADRGRQFF
>15|TRBJ1-6|once|TRBV9|NA
TGTGCCAGCAGCGTAGGGCCGAGAGGGAATTCACCCCTCCACTTT
CASSVGPRGNSPLHF
>17|TRBJ1-1|NA|TRBV23-1|NA
TGCGCCAGCAGTCAACGATTGGGGGGTAGGAATAACACTGAAGCTTTCTTT
CASSQRLGGRNNTEAFF
>16|TRBJ2-3|NA|TRBV4-2|NA
TGTGCCAGCAGCCAAGGTCCGGGACAACTAACAGATACGCAGTATTTT
CASSQGPGQLTDTQYF
>15|TRBJ2-7|NA|TRBV6-5|TRBD2
TGTGCCAGCAGTCCCGGACTAGCGGGAGAGGGCGAGCAGTACTTC
CASSPGLAGEGEQYF
>16|TRBJ2-4|NA|TRBV11-2|TRBD1
TGTGCCAGCAGCCCTCGGACAGGGGGCAGTGGAAACATTCAGTACTTC
CASSPRTGGSGNIQYF
>13|TRBJ2-3|NA|TRBV5-4|TRBD2
TGTGCCGCGAGCGGGGCTGGCACAGATACGCAGTATTTT
CAASGAGTDTQYF
>13|TRBJ2-3|NA|TRBV6-5|TRBD2
TGTGCCAGCAGGACTAGCGGGGGAGATACGCAGTATTTT
CASRTSGGDTQYF
>16|TRBJ2-6|NA|TRBV11-3|TRBD2
TGTGCCAGCAGCCGAGGGAGGGGCTCTGGGGCCAACGTCCTGACTTTC
CASSRGRGSGANVLTF
>14|TRBJ1-2|NA|TRBV28|NA
TGTGCCAGCAGTTTAGGGGGAGGGCCCCATGGCTACACCTTC
CASSLGGGPHGYTF
>14|TRBJ2-1|NA|TRBV7-3|TRBD2
TGTGCCAGCAGCTTAAGCGGGGGGGCGTATGAGCAGTTCTTC
CASSLSGGAYEQFF
>18|TRBJ2-7|once|TRBV5-1|TRBD2
TGCGCCAGCAGGACGGGGACTAGCGGGAGACAATCCCTCTACGAGCAGTACTTC
CASRTGTSGRQSLYEQYF
>14|TRBJ1-3|NA|TRBV5-1|TRBD1
TGCGCCAGCAGAACCACAGGGGCTGGAAACACCATATATTTT
CASRTTGAGNTIYF
>15|TRBJ2-7|NA|TRBV2|TRBD1
TGTGCCAGCAGTGAACTAGTGACAGGGGCCCACGAGCAGTACTTC
CASSELVTGAHEQYF
>13|TRBJ2-7|NA|TRBV29-1|NA
TGCAGCGTCATACAGAAGTGGGGGGACGAGCAGTACTTC
CSVIQKWGDEQYF
>13|TRBJ2-5|NA|TRBV29-1|TRBD1
TGCAGCGTGGATAAGGGACAGGGAGAGACCCAGTACTTC
CSVDKGQGETQYF
>13|TRBJ1-5|NA|TRBV2|NA
TGTGCCAGCAGTCTGTATAGCAATCAGCCCCAGCATTTT
CASSLYSNQPQHF
>14|TRBJ2-4|NA|TRBV5-4|TRBD1
TGTGCCAGCAGCTTGACAGGACAGGGCAACATTCAGTACTTC
CASSLTGQGNIQYF
>13|TRBJ2-7|NA|TRBV9|NA
TGTGCCAGCAGCGCCTCTCTAGGATCCGAGCAGTACTTC
CASSASLGSEQYF
>13|TRBJ2-3|NA|TRBV5-1|NA
TGCGCCAGCAGGGGCCCCTACACAGATACGCAGTATTTT
CASRGPYTDTQYF
>15|TRBJ2-1|NA|TRBV5-1|NA
TGCGCCAGCAGCGGGGACTCTAGCTCCTACAATGAGCAGTTCTTC
CASSGDSSSYNEQFF
>13|TRBJ2-5|NA|TRBV29-1|TRBD1
TGCAGCGGAGGTGACAGGGTCCAAGAGACCCAGTACTTC
CSGGDRVQETQYF
>16|TRBJ2-3|once|TRBV30|NA
TGTGCCTGGACCCCTGAGGGCCACGCTAGCACAGATACGCAGTATTTT
CAWTPEGHASTDTQYF
>14|TRBJ1-1|NA|TRBV4-1|TRBD1
TGCGCCAGCAGCCAAGACAGGGGGAGGACTGAAGCTTTCTTT
CASSQDRGRTEAFF
>13|TRBJ2-1|NA|TRBV11-3|TRBD2
TGTGCGAGCGGGGGGGCTTCCTACAATGAGCAGTTCTTC
CASGGASYNEQFF
>16|TRBJ2-1|NA|TRBV6-5|NA
TGTGCCAGCAGTTACTCGATCGCGGACAGACACAATGAGCAGTTCTTC
CASSYSIADRHNEQFF
>15|TRBJ2-7|once|TRBV18|TRBD1
TGTGCCAGCTCACCAACCGGGACAGACAACTACGAGCAGTACTTC
CASSPTGTDNYEQYF
>16|TRBJ2-7|NA|TRBV4-1|TRBD2
TGCGCCAGCAGCGCAGTCAGCGGGGGGGCCGCCTACGAGCAGTACTTC
CASSAVSGGAAYEQYF